These T cell receptor beta chains were read from a single sample in a study of cytomegalovirus exposure and HLA in healthy donors. The assay was immunoSEQ multiplex PCR, and TCRdb's table has in-frame clones only and misses some. The sample lists 95,000 to 100,000 clones, approximately 76% occurring once. Sequenced: PBMCs. These receptors all come from a man aged 35 to 55 in good health and CMV-seronegative. Each CDR3 is given with its conserved first and last residue. A D gene is named only where the DNA matches it firmly. The size of a clone is reported for some rows only, either as once, few or many, or as a class for expanded clones.

cdr3_aa: CASSQFRDVSSYNSPLHF
cdr3_nt: TGCGCCAGCAGCCAATTCAGGGATGTGAGCTCCTATAATTCACCCCTCCACTTT
d_call: NA
j_call: TRBJ1-6
v_call: TRBV4-1
clone_size: NA

cdr3_aa: CASVDPAGGYNEQFF
cdr3_nt: TGTGCCAGCGTGGACCCAGCGGGGGGATACAATGAGCAGTTCTTC
d_call: TRBD2
j_call: TRBJ2-1
v_call: TRBV19
clone_size: NA

cdr3_aa: CASSQEIGGKGEKLFF
cdr3_nt: TGCGCCAGCAGCCAAGAGATTGGAGGGAAGGGGGAAAAACTGTTTTTT
d_call: NA
j_call: TRBJ1-4
v_call: TRBV4-3
clone_size: NA

cdr3_aa: CASSHRDRGNEQFF
cdr3_nt: TGTGCCAGCAGTCATAGGGACAGGGGCAATGAGCAGTTCTTC
d_call: TRBD1
j_call: TRBJ2-1
v_call: TRBV6-5
clone_size: NA

cdr3_aa: CASSLAWGRETQYF
cdr3_nt: TGCGCCAGCAGCTTGGCGTGGGGGCGGGAGACCCAGTACTTC
d_call: NA
j_call: TRBJ2-5
v_call: TRBV5-1
clone_size: NA

cdr3_aa: CASSLVSEQFF
cdr3_nt: TGTGCCAGCAGCTTAGTTAGTGAGCAGTTCTTC
d_call: NA
j_call: TRBJ2-1
v_call: TRBV7-9
clone_size: NA

cdr3_aa: CAWSKELQGGYTGELFF
cdr3_nt: TGTGCCTGGTCGAAAGAACTACAGGGCGGGTACACCGGGGAGCTGTTTTTT
d_call: NA
j_call: TRBJ2-2
v_call: TRBV30
clone_size: NA

cdr3_aa: CAIGGSGNSNQPQHF
cdr3_nt: TGTGCCATCGGGGGCTCAGGGAATAGCAATCAGCCCCAGCATTTT
d_call: NA
j_call: TRBJ1-5
v_call: TRBV10-3
clone_size: NA

cdr3_aa: CASRGDGGNEQFF
cdr3_nt: TGTGCCAGCAGGGGGGACGGGGGCAATGAGCAGTTCTTC
d_call: NA
j_call: TRBJ2-1
v_call: TRBV6-6
clone_size: NA

cdr3_aa: CASSITGDSPLHF
cdr3_nt: TGTGCCAGTAGTATAACAGGGGATTCACCCCTCCACTTT
d_call: TRBD1
j_call: TRBJ1-6
v_call: TRBV19
clone_size: NA

cdr3_aa: CASSPDRGPVSPLHF
cdr3_nt: TGTGCCAGCAGCCCCGACAGGGGGCCGGTATCACCCCTCCACTTT
d_call: TRBD1
j_call: TRBJ1-6
v_call: TRBV7-2
clone_size: NA

cdr3_aa: CASSLVAGSGANVLTF
cdr3_nt: TGTGCCAGCAGCTTGGTAGCGGGGAGTGGGGCCAACGTCCTGACTTTC
d_call: TRBD2
j_call: TRBJ2-6
v_call: TRBV5-5
clone_size: NA

cdr3_aa: CASRQRGGGYTDTQYF
cdr3_nt: TGTGCCAGCAGGCAGCGGGGGGGCGGGTACACAGATACGCAGTATTTT
d_call: TRBD2
j_call: TRBJ2-3
v_call: TRBV7-9
clone_size: NA

cdr3_aa: CASSQRTGGMNGYTF
cdr3_nt: TGTGCCAGCAGCCAGAGGACAGGGGGCATGAATGGCTACACCTTC
d_call: TRBD1
j_call: TRBJ1-2
v_call: TRBV5-4
clone_size: NA

cdr3_aa: CASSQDLEGRWNTIYF
cdr3_nt: TGCGCCAGCAGCCAAGATCTGGAGGGCAGGTGGAACACCATATATTTT
d_call: NA
j_call: TRBJ1-3
v_call: TRBV4-1
clone_size: few

cdr3_aa: CASSLLDGADTQYF
cdr3_nt: TGTGCCAGCAGCTTACTTGACGGGGCAGATACGCAGTATTTT
d_call: NA
j_call: TRBJ2-3
v_call: TRBV11-3
clone_size: NA

cdr3_aa: CASSLPGGANQPQHF
cdr3_nt: TGTGCCAGCAGTCTCCCGGGAGGAGCCAATCAGCCCCAGCATTTT
d_call: NA
j_call: TRBJ1-5
v_call: TRBV27
clone_size: NA

cdr3_aa: CASSSGLTEAFF
cdr3_nt: TGTGCCAGCAGTTCGGGACTCACTGAAGCTTTCTTT
d_call: NA
j_call: TRBJ1-1
v_call: TRBV27
clone_size: NA

cdr3_aa: CASSSSGGAGEQFF
cdr3_nt: TGTGCCAGCAGCTCCAGCGGGGGGGCAGGTGAGCAGTTCTTC
d_call: TRBD2
j_call: TRBJ2-1
v_call: TRBV5-6
clone_size: NA

cdr3_aa: CASSDGAPALYGYTF
cdr3_nt: TGTGCCAGCAGTGACGGGGCTCCTGCCCTCTATGGCTACACCTTC
d_call: NA
j_call: TRBJ1-2
v_call: TRBV6-4
clone_size: NA

cdr3_aa: CASSGQGLNTGELFF
cdr3_nt: TGTGCCAGCAGTGGACAGGGACTGAACACCGGGGAGCTGTTTTTT
d_call: NA
j_call: TRBJ2-2
v_call: TRBV6-1
clone_size: once

cdr3_aa: CASSLGGGAYTDTQYF
cdr3_nt: TGTGCCAGCAGCTTAGGTGGGGGGGCCTACACAGATACGCAGTATTTT
d_call: NA
j_call: TRBJ2-3
v_call: TRBV11-1
clone_size: NA

cdr3_aa: CASSFGVDTQYF
cdr3_nt: TGCGCCAGCAGCTTCGGAGTAGATACGCAGTATTTT
d_call: NA
j_call: TRBJ2-3
v_call: TRBV5-1
clone_size: NA

cdr3_aa: CASSPRQVETQYF
cdr3_nt: TGTGCCAGCAGCCCACGACAGGTAGAGACCCAGTACTTC
d_call: NA
j_call: TRBJ2-5
v_call: TRBV16
clone_size: NA

cdr3_aa: CASSLNRGPYSNQPQHF
cdr3_nt: TGTGCCAGCAGCTTGAACAGGGGTCCGTATAGCAATCAGCCCCAGCATTTT
d_call: TRBD1
j_call: TRBJ1-5
v_call: TRBV5-5
clone_size: NA

cdr3_aa: CASSLGWAETQYF
cdr3_nt: TGTGCCAGCAGCCTTGGGTGGGCGGAGACCCAGTACTTC
d_call: NA
j_call: TRBJ2-5
v_call: TRBV2
clone_size: once

cdr3_aa: CSVAFWDCSGNTIYF
cdr3_nt: TGCAGCGTTGCCTTTTGGGACTGCTCTGGAAACACCATATATTTT
d_call: NA
j_call: TRBJ1-3
v_call: TRBV29-1
clone_size: NA

cdr3_aa: CAGQGDRDGYTF
cdr3_nt: TGTGCCGGCCAGGGGGATCGGGATGGCTACACCTTC
d_call: TRBD1
j_call: TRBJ1-2
v_call: TRBV6-1
clone_size: NA

cdr3_aa: CASSFPGSYEQYF
cdr3_nt: TGTGCCAGCAGCTTTCCGGGATCCTACGAGCAGTACTTC
d_call: NA
j_call: TRBJ2-7
v_call: TRBV11-2
clone_size: NA

cdr3_aa: CASSYDRGNQPQHF
cdr3_nt: TGTGCCAGCAGCTATGACAGGGGCAATCAGCCCCAGCATTTT
d_call: TRBD1
j_call: TRBJ1-5
v_call: TRBV7-2
clone_size: NA

cdr3_aa: CASSLVDQPQHF
cdr3_nt: TGTGCCAGCAGTTTAGTCGATCAGCCCCAGCATTTT
d_call: NA
j_call: TRBJ1-5
v_call: TRBV27
clone_size: NA

cdr3_aa: CASRRDRGPGNTIYF
cdr3_nt: TGTGCCAGCAGGCGAGACAGGGGGCCTGGAAACACCATATATTTT
d_call: TRBD1
j_call: TRBJ1-3
v_call: TRBV6-5
clone_size: once

cdr3_aa: CASSQGLTGVGYTF
cdr3_nt: TGTGCCAGCAGCCAAGGATTGACCGGAGTTGGCTACACCTTC
d_call: NA
j_call: TRBJ1-2
v_call: TRBV14
clone_size: NA

cdr3_aa: CASSQVLGQGSNEQFF
cdr3_nt: TGCGCCAGCAGCCAAGTTTTGGGACAGGGGTCCAATGAGCAGTTCTTC
d_call: TRBD1
j_call: TRBJ2-1
v_call: TRBV4-3
clone_size: NA

cdr3_aa: CATSSTGEEAFF
cdr3_nt: TGTGCCACCAGCAGTACAGGCGAAGAAGCTTTCTTT
d_call: NA
j_call: TRBJ1-1
v_call: TRBV15
clone_size: NA

cdr3_aa: CASSKRETQYF
cdr3_nt: TGTGCCAGCAGTAAGAGGGAGACCCAGTACTTC
d_call: NA
j_call: TRBJ2-5
v_call: TRBV2
clone_size: NA

cdr3_aa: CASGITLHKSGELFF
cdr3_nt: TGTGCTAGTGGTATAACCCTTCACAAGTCCGGGGAGCTGTTTTTT
d_call: NA
j_call: TRBJ2-2
v_call: TRBV12-5
clone_size: NA

cdr3_aa: CASSLDSFGTEAFF
cdr3_nt: TGTGCCAGCAGTCTTGACAGTTTTGGCACTGAAGCTTTCTTT
d_call: NA
j_call: TRBJ1-1
v_call: TRBV28
clone_size: NA

cdr3_aa: CASGPGTSSFNEQFF
cdr3_nt: TGTGCTAGTGGTCCCGGGACTAGTAGTTTCAATGAGCAGTTCTTC
d_call: TRBD2
j_call: TRBJ2-1
v_call: TRBV12-5
clone_size: NA

cdr3_aa: CASGSESKGSYTF
cdr3_nt: TGTGCTAGTGGTTCGGAGAGCAAGGGGTCCTACACCTTC
d_call: NA
j_call: TRBJ1-2
v_call: TRBV12-5
clone_size: NA

cdr3_aa: CASSPSSGIYEQYF
cdr3_nt: TGTGCCAGCTCACCTTCTAGCGGAATCTACGAGCAGTACTTC
d_call: TRBD2
j_call: TRBJ2-7
v_call: TRBV18
clone_size: NA

cdr3_aa: CASSSDRGNTGELFF
cdr3_nt: TGTGCCAGCAGCTCCGACAGGGGGAACACCGGGGAGCTGTTTTTT
d_call: TRBD1
j_call: TRBJ2-2
v_call: TRBV11-2
clone_size: once

cdr3_aa: CSVPSGQQYNYGYTF
cdr3_nt: TGCAGCGTACCTTCGGGACAGCAATATAACTATGGCTACACCTTC
d_call: TRBD1
j_call: TRBJ1-2
v_call: TRBV29-1
clone_size: NA

cdr3_aa: CASSVGENYGYTF
cdr3_nt: TGTGCCAGCAGCGTCGGGGAAAACTATGGCTACACCTTC
d_call: NA
j_call: TRBJ1-2
v_call: TRBV9
clone_size: NA

cdr3_aa: CASSIEVSADEQYF
cdr3_nt: TGTGCCAGTAGTATCGAGGTCTCCGCGGACGAGCAGTACTTC
d_call: NA
j_call: TRBJ2-7
v_call: TRBV19
clone_size: few

cdr3_aa: CASSYELNTEAFF
cdr3_nt: TGTGCCAGCAGCTACGAGTTGAACACTGAAGCTTTCTTT
d_call: NA
j_call: TRBJ1-1
v_call: TRBV11-3
clone_size: few

cdr3_aa: CASSSRTSNLGANVLTF
cdr3_nt: TGTGCCAGCAGTTCTAGGACTTCCAACCTTGGGGCCAACGTCCTGACTTTC
d_call: NA
j_call: TRBJ2-6
v_call: TRBV28
clone_size: NA

cdr3_aa: CASSTHRGEGTDTQYF
cdr3_nt: TGCGCCAGCAGCACCCACAGGGGAGAGGGCACAGATACGCAGTATTTT
d_call: TRBD1
j_call: TRBJ2-3
v_call: TRBV4-1
clone_size: NA

cdr3_aa: CASTDRGQTQYF
cdr3_nt: TGTGCCAGCACCGACAGGGGTCAGACCCAGTACTTC
d_call: TRBD1
j_call: TRBJ2-5
v_call: TRBV6-5
clone_size: NA

cdr3_aa: CASSLWGRGRGYTF
cdr3_nt: TGTGCCAGCAGTTTATGGGGGAGGGGCAGGGGCTACACCTTC
d_call: NA
j_call: TRBJ1-2
v_call: TRBV28
clone_size: few

cdr3_aa: CASASGVSSYNEQFF
cdr3_nt: TGTGCCAGCGCTAGCGGGGTGAGCTCCTACAATGAGCAGTTCTTC
d_call: TRBD2
j_call: TRBJ2-1
v_call: TRBV11-2
clone_size: once

cdr3_aa: CASSLEGWGAFF
cdr3_nt: TGTGCCAGCAGCTTGGAGGGGTGGGGAGCTTTCTTT
d_call: NA
j_call: TRBJ1-1
v_call: TRBV5-6
clone_size: NA

cdr3_aa: CASSTDRGNTEAFF
cdr3_nt: TGCGCCAGCAGCACGGACAGGGGAAACACTGAAGCTTTCTTT
d_call: TRBD1
j_call: TRBJ1-1
v_call: TRBV5-1
clone_size: NA

cdr3_aa: CASSATYEQYF
cdr3_nt: TGTGCCAGCAGCGCCACTTACGAGCAGTACTTC
d_call: NA
j_call: TRBJ2-7
v_call: TRBV7-9
clone_size: NA

cdr3_aa: CASSLGNSQETQYF
cdr3_nt: TGCGCCAGCAGCTTGGGTAATAGCCAAGAGACCCAGTACTTC
d_call: NA
j_call: TRBJ2-5
v_call: TRBV5-1
clone_size: NA

cdr3_aa: CASNLGKNGALHF
cdr3_nt: TGTGCCAGCAACCTCGGGAAAAATGGGGCCCTCCACTTT
d_call: NA
j_call: TRBJ1-6
v_call: TRBV6-5
clone_size: NA

cdr3_aa: CATLGGGLAYNEQFF
cdr3_nt: TGTGCCACCCTAGGGGGGGGGCTCGCCTACAATGAGCAGTTCTTC
d_call: NA
j_call: TRBJ2-1
v_call: TRBV27
clone_size: NA

cdr3_aa: CASSLSGTGAYGYTF
cdr3_nt: TGTGCCAGCAGCTTAAGTGGGACAGGAGCCTATGGCTACACCTTC
d_call: TRBD1
j_call: TRBJ1-2
v_call: TRBV7-9
clone_size: once

cdr3_aa: CASSVDFYNEQFF
cdr3_nt: TGTGCCAGCAGCGTAGACTTCTACAATGAGCAGTTCTTC
d_call: NA
j_call: TRBJ2-1
v_call: TRBV9
clone_size: NA